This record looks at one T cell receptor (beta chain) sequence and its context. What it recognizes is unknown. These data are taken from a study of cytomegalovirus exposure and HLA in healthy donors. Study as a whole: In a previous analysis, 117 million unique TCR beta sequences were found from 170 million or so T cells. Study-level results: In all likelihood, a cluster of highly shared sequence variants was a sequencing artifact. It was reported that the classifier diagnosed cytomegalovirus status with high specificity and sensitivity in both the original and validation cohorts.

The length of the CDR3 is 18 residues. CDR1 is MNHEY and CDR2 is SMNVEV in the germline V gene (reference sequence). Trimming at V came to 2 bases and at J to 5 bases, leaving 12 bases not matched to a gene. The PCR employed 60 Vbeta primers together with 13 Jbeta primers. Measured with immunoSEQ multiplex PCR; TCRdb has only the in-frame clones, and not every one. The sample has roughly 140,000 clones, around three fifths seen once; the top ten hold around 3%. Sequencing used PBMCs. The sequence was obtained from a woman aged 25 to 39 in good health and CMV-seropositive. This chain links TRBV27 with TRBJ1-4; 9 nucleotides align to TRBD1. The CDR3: CASSLVGQGSRKNEKLFF. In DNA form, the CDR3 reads TGTGCCAGCAGTTTAGTTGGACAGGGGTCTCGGAAGAATGAAAAACTGTTTTTT.